This T cell receptor beta chain is drawn from a study of T cells after yellow fever vaccination. Study outcomes and limitations: A small proportion of clonotypes was detected in both the CD4 and CD8 compartments. Primary-vaccination clones mostly resurfaced post-booster (about 96% CD4, more than 80% CD8). It was a weaker secondary response, yet one that peaked faster, at day 5 versus 15.

TCRdb re-called the 5' RACE reads with MiXCR, one entry per CDR3 protein. Of a few hundred thousand distinct CDR3 sequences listed, around 10% were seen once; the top ten hold around 18%. The table lists this clonotype with a few counts. Its antigen is undetermined. Trimming took off 0 bases at V and 0 bases at J, with 6 bases between the two ends. Germline assignment: CDR1 LGHNA and CDR2 YNFKEQ. The CDR3 is 16 amino acids. Source: PBMCs, taken on the day of the first yellow fever vaccination. This chain joins TRBV4-2 and TRBJ2-6, with D possibly TRBD1 on 6 matching bases. The receptor was isolated from a man aged 18-30 years who received the YFV17D yellow fever vaccine. The CDR3 sequence is CASSQEDSSGANVLTF. In DNA, the CDR3 is TGTGCCAGCAGCCAAGAGGACAGCTCTGGGGCCAACGTCCTGACTTTC.